Shown below are 6 T cell receptor beta chains from a single sample sequenced in a study of blood T cell repertoires in COVID-19. Repertoires were generated with immunoSEQ multiplex PCR, while TCRdb's copy carries only in-frame clones and drops some. The table lists fewer than 45,000 clones, around four fifths of them singletons. The sequencing input was peripheral blood. Receptors were obtained from a man aged 50-60 years with active COVID-19.

The gene calls are TRBV7-2 and TRBJ2-5; D call uncertain. Trimming took off 3 bases at V and 5 bases at J, with 16 bases between the two ends. The CDR3 consists of 15 residues. The germline gives CDR1 SGHTA, CDR2 FQGNSA. CDR3 bases: TGTGCCAGCAGCTTGGAACTAACCCTCGGGGAGACCCAGTACTTC. It codes for CASSLELTLGETQYF.

The J gene is TRBJ1-4, the V gene TRBV16; 9 bases align to TRBD1. Per the germline V gene, CDR1 is KGHSY and CDR2 is FQNENV. The CDR3 is made up of 15 amino acids. V dropped 3 bases and J dropped 7; count of bases not matched to a gene: 6. In DNA, the CDR3 is TGTGCCAGCAGCCACCTACAGGGGGCGCGTGAAAAACTGTTTTTT. It specifies CASSHLQGAREKLFF. The entire variable domain, with the rest obtained from reference TRBV16 and TRBJ1-4, is as follows: GEEVAQTPKHLVRGEGQKAKLYCAPIKGHSYVFWYQQVLKNEFKFLISFQNENVFDETGMPKERFSAKCLPNSPCSLEIQATKLEDSAVYFCASSHLQGAREKLFFGSGTQLSVL.

The chain is built from TRBV6-5 and TRBJ2-1; TRBD2 agrees at 13 bases. The CDR3 consists of 16 residues. The V and J ends lost 0 bases and 8 bases, in that order; junction bases with no gene match: 4. The germline V gene encodes CDR1 MNHEY and CDR2 SVGAGI. CDR3 nucleotides: TGTGCCAGCAGTTACTCCGGACTAGCGGGGGTTTATGAGCAGTTCTTC. Its protein product is CASSYSGLAGVYEQFF.

The chain links TRBV12-3 or TRBV12-4 to TRBJ2-7, with 7 positions matching TRBD2. Trimming cost V 4 bases and J 12 bases; bases outside gene matches: 9. This CDR3 spans 12 amino acids. DNA for the CDR3: TGTGCCAGCAGTTCTTGGGGGGGGGACCTGTACTTC. Translating it yields CASSSWGGDLYF.

This chain connects TRBV9 to TRBJ1-6; D possibly corresponds to TRBD1 (5 bases). The CDR3 sequence is 17 residues long. Between the trimmed V and J ends, which lost 3 bases and 0 bases, there was a span of 13 bases. Germline CDR1 is SGDLS and CDR2 is YYNGEE. As DNA, the CDR3 is TGTGCCAGCAGCGCCAGGGCCTCTAGCTCCTATAATTCACCCCTCCACTTT. Amino acid sequence: CASSARASSSYNSPLHF.

The chain joins TRBV19 to TRBJ2-5, with 9 bases aligning to TRBD1. The ends lost 4 bases at V and 5 bases at J; junction bases unmatched: 5. This CDR3 spans 14 amino acids. Germline V lookup: CDR1 LNHDA, CDR2 SQIVND (reference sequence). In nucleotides, the CDR3 is TGTGCCAGTAGTAACAGGGGGCTGCGGGAGACCCAGTACTTC. It encodes CASSNRGLRETQYF.